Below, 32 T cell receptor beta chains from the same sample are listed, as sequenced in a study of T-cell memory formation after mild COVID-19. TCRdb redid the calling of the 5' RACE reads with MiXCR, one entry per CDR3 protein. Among hundreds of thousands of distinct CDR3 sequences, 15% to 20% were seen once, and the ten largest hold roughly 12%. The specimen was PBMCs or a T cell subset sorted from them (not recorded which). Receptor source: an adult woman who had mild COVID-19 (a few samples of this study predate the infection). Cell type and time point are not known.

A few counts support this clonotype. V gene TRBV5-1 combines with J gene TRBJ2-7; weak D call: TRBD2 (5 bases). This CDR3 spans 14 amino acids. The V gene's germline CDR1 is SGHRS and CDR2 YFSETQ. V was cut by 7 bases and J by 1 base, with 15 bases left in between. The chain's CDR3 is CASCSDYPSYEQYF. The CDR3 coding sequence is TGCGCCAGCTGCTCCGACTACCCTTCCTACGAGCAGTACTTC.

The CDR3 coding sequence is TGTGCCAGCAGCCTCACAGCGGGTTCTGAAGCTTTCTTT. Protein product: CASSLTAGSEAFF. This chain uses TRBV7-8 with TRBJ1-1; D unresolved. V lost 5 bases to trimming and J lost 6 bases, with 13 bases between them. The CDR3 extends over 13 amino acids. The germline V gene has CDR1 SGHVS and CDR2 FQNEAQ.

This clonotype was seen a handful of times. The rearrangement uses TRBV7-6 and TRBJ2-1; no firm D call. Trimming took off 4 bases at V and 0 bases at J, with 13 bases between the two ends. Germline values: CDR1 SGHVS, CDR2 FNYEAQ. This CDR3 is 16 amino acids long. CDR3 in amino acids: CASSSGVGSSYNEQFF. DNA for the CDR3: TGTGCCAGCAGCTCCGGCGTGGGCAGCTCCTACAATGAGCAGTTCTTC.

In this sample, this clonotype turned up a few times. CDR3 sequence reads: CASSLDGTGAYEQYF. CDR3 nucleotide sequence: TGCGCCAGCAGCTTGGACGGGACAGGAGCCTACGAGCAGTACTTC. The chain carries TRBV5-1 and TRBJ2-7; 8 bases are shared with TRBD1. The CDR3 loop spans 15 amino acids. The V and J ends lost 0 bases and 2 bases, in that order; junction bases with no gene match: 4. Per germline, CDR1 SGHRS and CDR2 YFSETQ.

This sequence joins TRBV29-1 and TRBJ1-6; D is ambiguous. Germline lookup yields CDR1 SQVTM and CDR2 ANQGSEA. The V end was cut by 7 bases, the J end by 6 bases, with 16 bases between. The CDR3 consists of 14 residues. CDR3 amino acids: CSARLGDSNSPLHF. DNA of the CDR3: TGCAGCGCCCGACTAGGCGATTCTAATTCACCCCTCCACTTT.

This clonotype showed up just a few times. This chain joins TRBV5-1 and TRBJ2-7, with TRBD1 matching over 12 bases. The V and J ends lost 4 bases and 9 bases, in that order; junction bases with no gene match: 5. Germline V gives CDR1 SGHRS, CDR2 YFSETQ. This CDR3 spans 13 amino acids. CDR3 nucleotide sequence: TGCGCCAGCAGCCCCGGGACAGGGGGCGCGCAGTACTTC. As protein: CASSPGTGGAQYF.

The table lists this clonotype with a few counts. V gene TRBV12-3 or TRBV12-4 combines with J gene TRBJ2-5, with 10 nucleotides matching TRBD1. With 6 bases clipped from V and 5 bases from J, the junction kept 9 bases outside the gene matches. The CDR3 loop spans 15 amino acids. The CDR3 protein is CASSPKDRGLETQYF. CDR3 in DNA: TGTGCCAGCAGCCCTAAGGACAGGGGGTTGGAGACCCAGTACTTC.

This chain joins TRBV28 and TRBJ2-7, with TRBD1 as a possible D gene (6 bases). Trimming pared 7 bases from V and 2 bases from J, leaving 12 bases between. The germline V gene has CDR1 MDHEN and CDR2 SYDVKM. This CDR3 comprises 13 residues. CDR3 amino acids: CASISTGTYEQYF. DNA of the CDR3: TGTGCCAGCATCTCGACAGGTACCTACGAGCAGTACTTC.

The V and J genes are TRBV6-2 or TRBV6-3 and TRBJ2-1, with a weak D call TRBD1 (6 bases). The CDR3 contains 16 residues. CDR1 is MNHEY and CDR2 is SVGEGT in the germline V gene. Trimming left V 0 bases short and J 5 bases short, with 14 bases between. CDR3 in DNA: TGTGCCAGCAGTTACTCGAAGGGGGAGACCAACAATGAGCAGTTCTTC. Its translation: CASSYSKGETNNEQFF.

The rearrangement links TRBV18 to TRBJ2-3, with 8 bases lining up with TRBD1. J gave up 0 bases and V 4 bases, and 3 bases lay outside the gene matches. Germline lookup yields CDR1 KGHSH and CDR2 LQKENI. The CDR3 has 15 residues. This CDR3 is CASSRTGSSTDTQYF. CDR3 coding DNA: TGTGCCAGCTCACGGACAGGGTCTAGCACAGATACGCAGTATTTT.

The table lists this clonotype with a few counts. This chain connects TRBV2 to TRBJ2-2; D remains ambiguous. CDR1 SNHLY and CDR2 FYNNEI come from the germline V gene. There are 11 residues in the CDR3. The V end was cut by 7 bases, the J end by 6 bases, with 6 bases between. Here the CDR3 reads CASKSSGELFF. In DNA, the CDR3 is TGTGCCAGCAAATCATCCGGGGAGCTGTTTTTT.

The genes are TRBV6-2 or TRBV6-3 and TRBJ2-7, with 12 bases lining up with TRBD2. This CDR3 comprises 15 residues. Germline CDR1 reads MNHEY; CDR2 reads SVGEGT. J gave up 5 bases and V 4 bases, and 6 bases lay outside the gene matches. CDR3: CASSSSGRASHEQYF. CDR3 nucleotides: TGTGCCAGCAGTTCTAGCGGGAGGGCCTCACACGAGCAGTACTTC.

This clonotype was recorded many times. The chain links TRBV5-1 to TRBJ2-5; unclear D gene. Trimming removed 4 bases at V and 4 bases at J, with 14 bases between. This CDR3 has 14 residues. Germline V gene lookup returns CDR1 SGHRS and CDR2 YFSETQ. This CDR3 reads CASSPSGFGETQYF. The CDR3 DNA sequence: TGCGCCAGCAGCCCGTCCGGTTTTGGAGAGACCCAGTACTTC.

This clonotype occurred many times. This rearrangement joins TRBV5-1 to TRBJ2-5; TRBD2 is a possible D gene (6 bases). The CDR3 has 14 amino acids. V lost 0 bases to trimming and J lost 6 bases, with 12 bases between them. Germline loops: CDR1 SGHRS, CDR2 YFSETQ. The CDR3 here is CASSLDPGVKTQYF. CDR3 nucleotides: TGCGCCAGCAGCTTGGATCCGGGGGTGAAGACCCAGTACTTC.

The rearrangement uses TRBV20-1 and TRBJ1-2; D is perhaps TRBD1 (5 bases). V was shortened by 6 bases and J by 4 bases, with 18 bases between the two germline ends. The CDR3 covers 14 residues. Germline-derived CDR1 and CDR2 are DFQATT and SNEGSKA (reference sequence). The CDR3 DNA reads TGCAGTGCCATGAGTGGTAAGGGGTCCTATGGCTACACCTTC. The encoded protein is CSAMSGKGSYGYTF.

This clonotype appeared a few times. V usage is TRBV10-3 and J usage is TRBJ2-1; 13 bases line up with TRBD2. Germline CDR1 reads ENHRY; CDR2 reads SYGVKD. Trimming removed 11 bases from V and 7 bases from J; junction bases left unmatched: 5. The CDR3 has 13 amino acids. The CDR3 bases are TGTGCCGCAGGGACTAGCGGGGTAAATGAGCAGTTCTTC. It encodes CAAGTSGVNEQFF.

Only a few counts were recorded for this clonotype. V is TRBV27 and J is TRBJ1-1; D gene unclear. V dropped 5 bases and J dropped 8 bases, with 15 bases sitting between them. Germline V gene sequence: CDR1 MNHEY, CDR2 SMNVEV (reference sequence). The CDR3 is made up of 13 amino acids. The CDR3: CASSPGDTAEAFF. The DNA for the CDR3 is TGTGCCAGCAGTCCAGGCGACACGGCCGAAGCTTTCTTT.

The rearrangement joins TRBV3-1 to TRBJ1-4; D gene uncertain. V was pared by 9 bases and J by 4 bases, with 9 bases between. CDR1 and CDR2 from the germline V gene are LGHDT and YNNKEL (reference sequence). The CDR3 runs to 12 residues. The CDR3 bases are TGTGCCAGTTCTCGGTTTAATGAAAAACTGTTTTTT. Residues: CASSRFNEKLFF.

The J gene is TRBJ1-2, the V gene TRBV5-6, with 9 bases aligning to TRBD1. The germline V gene encodes CDR1 SGHDT and CDR2 YYEEEE. This CDR3 has 14 residues. Germline trimming cut 4 bases from V and 8 bases from J; bases unmatched to any gene: 9. CDR3 loop: CASSRGQGTEGYTF. In DNA form, the CDR3 reads TGTGCCAGCAGCCGGGGACAGGGAACTGAAGGCTACACCTTC.

The genes are TRBV12-3 or TRBV12-4 and TRBJ2-1, with D uncertain. V was pared by 4 bases and J by 0 bases, with 7 bases between. The CDR3 covers 14 residues. For the CDR3, the DNA is TGTGCCAGCAGTTCCGACCGCTCCTACAATGAGCAGTTCTTC. As protein: CASSSDRSYNEQFF.

This clonotype was counted ten times or more. The chain carries TRBV24-1 and TRBJ2-1, with TRBD1 matching over 11 bases. Germline V lookup: CDR1 KGHDR, CDR2 SFDVKD. Unmatched junction bases numbered 12, after V lost 4 bases and J lost 8 bases. The CDR3 covers 17 residues. CDR3 sequence: CATSDPNPGQGGDEQFF. The CDR3 DNA sequence: TGTGCCACCAGTGACCCTAACCCGGGACAGGGGGGTGATGAGCAGTTCTTC.

This clonotype was detected a few times. In nucleotides, the CDR3 is TGTGCCGTAGAAGGACTGACTTTTACCGGGGAGCTGTTTTTT. Amino acid sequence: CAVEGLTFTGELFF. The chain links TRBV28 to TRBJ2-2; TRBD2 might be the D (5 bases). Germline assignment: CDR1 MDHEN and CDR2 SYDVKM. The CDR3 extends over 14 amino acids. V dropped 11 bases and J dropped 5 bases, with 18 bases sitting between them.

V gene TRBV6-1 combines with J gene TRBJ1-2; 7 bases map to TRBD1. CDR1 and CDR2 from the germline V gene are MNHNS and SASEGT. Germline trimming cut 6 bases from V and 3 bases from J; bases unmatched to any gene: 13. This CDR3 region has 16 residues. The CDR3, as DNA: TGTGCCAGCAGCCATAAAGGGGGACAGCCTCACTATGGCTACACCTTC. This encodes CASSHKGGQPHYGYTF.

The chain is built from TRBV3-1 and TRBJ2-7; D is perhaps TRBD1 (5 bases). Trimming pared 8 bases from V and 3 bases from J, leaving 14 bases between. CDR1 is LGHDT and CDR2 is YNNKEL in the germline V gene (reference sequence). The CDR3 spans 13 residues. This CDR3 reads CASCNSRVYEQYF. CDR3 nucleotide sequence: TGTGCCAGCTGCAATAGCAGGGTCTACGAGCAGTACTTC.

The genes are TRBV20-1 and TRBJ2-1, with a tentative D call TRBD2 (6 bases). CDR1 and CDR2 (germline): DFQATT, SNEGSKA (reference sequence). CDR3 length: 18 residues. The V end was cut by 2 bases, the J end by 7 bases, with 27 bases between. The DNA of the CDR3 is TGCAGTGCTAGAACTTTCCTTGTTCGGGACTTCCGGGAGAATGAGCAGTTCTTC. Its protein product is CSARTFLVRDFRENEQFF.

The sample holds a few counts of this clonotype. CDR3 bases: TGTGCCAGCAGCTTGAGCGGGAGGGCCCCCCACGAGCAGTACTTC. Translated, it gives CASSLSGRAPHEQYF. J is TRBJ2-7 and V is TRBV7-9; 10 nucleotides agree with TRBD2. The CDR3 has 15 amino acids. Germline-derived CDR1 and CDR2 are SEHNR and FQNEAQ (reference sequence). V lost 3 bases to trimming and J lost 5 bases; unmatched junction nucleotides: 7. Full variable domain (rest looked up from reference TRBV7-9 and TRBJ2-7): DTGVSQNPRHKITKRGQNVTFRCDPISEHNRLYWYRQTLGQGPEFLTYFQNEAQLEKSRLLSDRFSAERPKGSFSTLEIQRTEQGDSAMYLCASSLSGRAPHEQYFGPGTRLTVT.

The V call is TRBV7-9, the J call TRBJ2-3; tentative D call: TRBD1 (5 bases). The CDR3 covers 14 residues. Germline CDR1 and CDR2: SEHNR and FQNEAQ (reference sequence). With 2 bases removed from V and 4 bases from J, the gap between germline ends came to 10 bases. CDR3 sequence: CASSLSVGADTQYF. CDR3 nucleotides: TGTGCCAGCAGCTTATCCGTAGGGGCAGATACGCAGTATTTT.

CDR3 in amino acids: CASSLIAGGKSYNEQFF. CDR3 coding DNA: TGTGCCAGCAGCTTAATAGCGGGAGGAAAGTCCTACAATGAGCAGTTCTTC. The gene calls are TRBV7-2 and TRBJ2-1, with TRBD2 matching 10 bases. V lost 2 bases to trimming and J lost 1 base; unmatched junction nucleotides: 5. This CDR3 comprises 17 residues. CDR1 is SGHTA and CDR2 is FQGNSA in the germline V gene.

The chain employs TRBV12-3 or TRBV12-4 and TRBJ1-1; TRBD1 matches at 12 bases. The CDR3 consists of 17 residues. The junction had 4 bases not matched to a gene; V was cut back by 1 base and J by 1 base. The CDR3 nucleotides read TGTGCCAGCAGTTTAGGGGACAGGGGGCAGAGGAACACTGAAGCTTTCTTT. Its translation is CASSLGDRGQRNTEAFF.

This clonotype was recorded a few times. The chain links TRBV29-1 to TRBJ1-1; D gene unclear. The V end was cut by 3 bases, the J end by 0 bases, with 11 bases between. CDR1 SQVTM and CDR2 ANQGSEA come from the germline V gene. There are 14 residues in the CDR3. CDR3 amino acids: CSVEVGVLNTEAFF. In nucleotides, the CDR3 is TGCAGCGTTGAGGTTGGGGTTCTGAACACTGAAGCTTTCTTT.

The gene calls are TRBV18 and TRBJ1-2; no reliable D call. Trimming removed 3 bases at V and 8 bases at J, with 16 bases between. The CDR3 consists of 14 residues. Germline CDR1 KGHSH, CDR2 LQKENI. The CDR3, as DNA: TGTGCCAGCTCACCTGGGCAGTCCCTGGGAGGCTACACCTTC. Translating it yields CASSPGQSLGGYTF.

CDR3 DNA: TGTGCCACCAGCAGAGAGACCGGGACAGGGGGACCGAAAAACATTCAGTACTTC. This codes for CATSRETGTGGPKNIQYF. The V and J genes are TRBV15 and TRBJ2-4, with TRBD1 matching over 11 bases. This CDR3 comprises 18 residues. Per the germline V gene, CDR1 is LNHNV and CDR2 is YYDKDF (reference sequence). Germline trimming cut 0 bases from V and 4 bases from J; bases unmatched to any gene: 8.